This entry describes one T cell receptor beta chain. No antigen is known for it. The sample originates from a study of cytomegalovirus exposure and HLA in healthy donors. Study-level results: Cytomegalovirus association was assigned to about 150 TCR beta chains. Analysis was carried out at a later point, and it linked a missense DCLRE1C variant to TCR beta V- and J-gene trimming.

PCR was performed using 60 Vbeta and 13 Jbeta primers. The assay was immunoSEQ multiplex PCR, and TCRdb's table has in-frame clones only and misses some. The table includes about 69,000 clones, more than 75% detected once. The germline gives CDR1 SGHNT, CDR2 YYREEE (reference sequence). The CDR3 is 15 residues long. Trimming removed 4 bases from V and 1 base from J, with 11 bases in between. The source of this sequence is a man aged 18 to 30 in good health and CMV-seronegative. What was sequenced was PBMCs. The chain couples TRBV5-4 to TRBJ2-2; D may be TRBD2 (6 bases). DNA of the CDR3: TGTGCCAGCAGCCCCGTGGGGGGGAACACCGGGGAGCTGTTTTTT. As protein: CASSPVGGNTGELFF.